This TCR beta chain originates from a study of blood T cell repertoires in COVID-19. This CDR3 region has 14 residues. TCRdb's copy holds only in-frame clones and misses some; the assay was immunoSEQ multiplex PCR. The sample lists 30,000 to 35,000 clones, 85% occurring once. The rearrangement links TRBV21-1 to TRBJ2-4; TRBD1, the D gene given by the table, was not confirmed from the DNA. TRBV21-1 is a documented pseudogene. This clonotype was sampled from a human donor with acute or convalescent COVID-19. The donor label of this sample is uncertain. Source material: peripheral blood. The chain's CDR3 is CATPTGPAKNIQYF. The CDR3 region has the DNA TGTGCCACTCCTACAGGACCCGCCAAAAACATTCAGTACTTC.